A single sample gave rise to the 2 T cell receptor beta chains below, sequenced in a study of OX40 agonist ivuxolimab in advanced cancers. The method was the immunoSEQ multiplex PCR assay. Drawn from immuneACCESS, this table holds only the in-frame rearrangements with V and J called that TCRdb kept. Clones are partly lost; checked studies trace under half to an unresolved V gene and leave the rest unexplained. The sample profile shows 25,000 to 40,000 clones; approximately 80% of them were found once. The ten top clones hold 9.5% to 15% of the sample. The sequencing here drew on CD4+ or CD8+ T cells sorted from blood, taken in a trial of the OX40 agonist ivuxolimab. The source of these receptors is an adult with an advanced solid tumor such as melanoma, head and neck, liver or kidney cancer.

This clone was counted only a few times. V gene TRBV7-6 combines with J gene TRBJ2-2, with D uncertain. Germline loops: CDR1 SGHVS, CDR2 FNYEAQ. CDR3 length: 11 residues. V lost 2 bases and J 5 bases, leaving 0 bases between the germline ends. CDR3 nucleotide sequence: TGTGCCAGCAGCTTAACCGGGGAGCTGTTTTTT. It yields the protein CASSLTGELFF.

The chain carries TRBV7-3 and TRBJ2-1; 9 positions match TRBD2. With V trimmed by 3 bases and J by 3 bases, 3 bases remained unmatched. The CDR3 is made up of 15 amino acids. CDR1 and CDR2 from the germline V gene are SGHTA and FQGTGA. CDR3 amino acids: CASSFAGGLYNEQFF. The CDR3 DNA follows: TGTGCCAGCAGCTTTGCGGGGGGGCTCTACAATGAGCAGTTCTTC.